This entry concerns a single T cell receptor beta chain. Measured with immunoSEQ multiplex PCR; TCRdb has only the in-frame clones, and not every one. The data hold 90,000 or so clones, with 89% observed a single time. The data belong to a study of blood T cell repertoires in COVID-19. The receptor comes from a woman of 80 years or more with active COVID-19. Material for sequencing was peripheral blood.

CDR3 nucleotides: TGTGCCAGCAGCCAAGGGGGGGTCGCTTACGAGCAGTACTTC. As protein: CASSQGGVAYEQYF. This chain connects TRBV3-1 (or the pseudogene TRBV3-2) to TRBJ2-7, with D possibly matching TRBD2 (6 bases). V dropped 1 base and J dropped 4 bases, with 11 bases sitting between them. CDR1 and CDR2 (germline): LGHDT, YNNKEL (reference sequence). The CDR3 sequence is 14 residues long.